The 21 T cell receptor beta chains below all came from one sample that was sequenced in a study of blood T cell repertoires in COVID-19. This table comes from immunoSEQ multiplex PCR, and its TCRdb copy is limited to in-frame clones, with some not included. In the table there are over 100,000 clones, around 83% of which are singletons. The sample was peripheral blood. These receptors came from a woman at least 80 years old with active or convalescent COVID-19.

The chain recombines TRBV11-2 with TRBJ2-3; D is unresolved. The CDR3 runs to 13 residues. Trimming left V 5 bases short and J 4 bases short, with 10 bases between. Germline CDR1 reads SGHAT; CDR2 reads FQNNGV. The CDR3: CASSVGAADTQYF. CDR3 sequence (DNA): TGTGCCAGCAGCGTTGGTGCGGCAGATACGCAGTATTTT.

The chain has TRBV11-3 and TRBJ2-1, with TRBD2 matching over 9 bases. V lost 1 base to trimming and J lost 8 bases; unmatched junction nucleotides: 9. Per germline, CDR1 SGHNT and CDR2 YENEEA. This CDR3 has 16 residues. This chain's CDR3 is CASSLGLAGRRYEQFF. The CDR3 DNA follows: TGTGCCAGCAGCTTAGGTCTAGCGGGGAGGAGGTATGAGCAGTTCTTC.

This sequence joins TRBV28 and TRBJ2-7, with 7 positions matching TRBD2. The CDR3 is 15 amino acids. V dropped 10 bases and J dropped 1; count of bases not matched to a gene: 13. Germline CDR1 is MDHEN and CDR2 is SYDVKM. The CDR3 region is CATGDGGDLSYEQYF. CDR3 sequence (DNA): TGTGCCACGGGGGATGGGGGGGACCTATCCTACGAGCAGTACTTC. Together with reference TRBV28 and TRBJ2-7, the CDR3 gives the full variable domain: DVKVTQSSRYLVKRTGEKVFLECVQDMDHENMFWYRQDPGLGLRLIYFSYDVKMKEKGDIPEGYSVSREKKERFSLILESASTNQTSMYLCATGDGGDLSYEQYFGPGTRLTVT.

CDR3 loop: CASSVSGGSSYNEQFF. CDR3 nucleotide sequence: TGTGCCAGCAGCGTAAGCGGTGGGAGCTCCTACAATGAGCAGTTCTTC. The chain combines TRBV9 with TRBJ2-1, with D perhaps TRBD2 (5 bases). V lost 1 base and J 0 bases, leaving 11 bases between the germline ends. Germline CDR1 is SGDLS and CDR2 is YYNGEE. The CDR3 loop spans 16 amino acids.

V and J are TRBV6-4 and TRBJ2-5, with D possibly TRBD2 on 6 matching bases. This CDR3 contains 16 residues. The ends were cut back, 7 bases at V and 1 base at J, with 19 bases in the middle. Germline CDR1 and CDR2: MRHNA and SNTAGT. The CDR3: CASMTKCGRGQETQYF. In DNA, the CDR3 is TGTGCCAGCATGACCAAATGTGGGCGGGGCCAAGAGACCCAGTACTTC.

DNA of the CDR3: TGTGCCAGCAGCCAAACCAGGGGGAGCGGCGCAGATACGCAGTATTTT. Encoded protein: CASSQTRGSGADTQYF. V is TRBV11-2 and J is TRBJ2-3; TRBD1 matches at 7 bases. V lost 5 bases to trimming and J lost 4 bases; unmatched junction nucleotides: 12. From germline, CDR1 is SGHAT and CDR2 FQNNGV. This CDR3 spans 16 amino acids.

This clone was counted at least ten times. V is TRBV11-2 and J is TRBJ1-2; a possible D gene is TRBD1 (5 bases). The CDR3 runs 15 residues. Germline V gives CDR1 SGHAT, CDR2 FQNNGV. Trimming cost V 4 bases and J 2 bases, with 14 bases left between them. DNA of the CDR3: TGTGCCAGCAGCTCCCTCGGGGGTTGGAACTATGGCTACACCTTC. This codes for CASSSLGGWNYGYTF.

The rearrangement uses TRBV6-2 or TRBV6-3 and TRBJ1-3; 7 positions match TRBD1. Losses at the gene ends were 4 bases for V and 15 bases for J; bases not matched to a gene: 15. Germline loops: CDR1 MNHEY, CDR2 SVGEGT. CDR3 length equals 14 residues. As DNA, the CDR3 is TGTGCCAGCAGTTTGGACAGGCCCCTCGAGGGGTCATATTTT. Translating it yields CASSLDRPLEGSYF.

DNA for the CDR3: TGTGCCAGCTTAGAAACTAGCGGGGCCTACAATGAGCAGTTCTTC. Translation: CASLETSGAYNEQFF. The chain recombines TRBV11-2 with TRBJ2-1, with 10 bases identical to TRBD2. This CDR3 is 15 amino acids long. Germline values: CDR1 SGHAT, CDR2 FQNNGV. Trimming took 8 bases from V and 2 from J; bases not matched to a gene: 6.

This chain links TRBV5-1 with TRBJ2-5; D might be TRBD1 (6 bases). Germline CDR1 and CDR2: SGHRS and YFSETQ. Deletions cut 3 bases from V and 11 bases from J, with 11 bases between. CDR3 size: 11 residues. This CDR3 is CASSYGGFQYF. The DNA for the CDR3 is TGCGCCAGCAGCTATGGGGGCTTTCAGTACTTC. Combining the CDR3 with reference TRBV5-1 and TRBJ2-5 gives the whole variable domain KAGVTQTPRYLIKTRGQQVTLSCSPISGHRSVSWYQQTPGQGLQFLFEYFSETQRNKGNFPGRFSGRQFSNSRSEMNVSTLELGDSALYLCASSYGGFQYFGPGTRLLVL.

This clone was seen just once. V is TRBV6-1 and J is TRBJ2-4; 9 bases fit TRBD1. Per the germline V gene, CDR1 is MNHNS and CDR2 is SASEGT. The CDR3 length is 18 residues. V lost 4 bases to trimming and J lost 8 bases; unmatched junction nucleotides: 18. In nucleotides, the CDR3 is TGTGCCAGCAGTGGTCCCGGGACAGGGAGAAAACGGAAAGACATTCAGTACTTC. This translates into CASSGPGTGRKRKDIQYF.

The rearrangement links TRBV29-1 to TRBJ2-3, with no clear D. CDR1 is SQVTM and CDR2 is ANQGSEA in the germline V gene. V was trimmed by 2 bases and J by 2 bases, leaving 5 bases between them. The CDR3 loop spans 12 amino acids. CDR3 in DNA: TGCAGCGTTGAACCTTTCACAGATACGCAGTATTTT. Its protein is CSVEPFTDTQYF.

V usage is TRBV28 and J usage is TRBJ2-7, with D maybe TRBD1 (6 bases). The germline V gene encodes CDR1 MDHEN and CDR2 SYDVKM. Trimming removed 3 bases from V and 7 bases from J, with 13 bases in between. This CDR3 region has 13 residues. The CDR3 is CASSFSLRGEQYF. CDR3 sequence (DNA): TGTGCCAGCAGTTTTAGCCTCAGGGGTGAGCAGTACTTC.

The chain carries TRBV28 and TRBJ2-7, with 9 positions matching TRBD1. The CDR3 runs to 15 residues. The germline gives CDR1 MDHEN, CDR2 SYDVKM. Germline trimming cut 6 bases from V and 1 base from J; bases unmatched to any gene: 7. Here the CDR3 reads CASSRPTGGSYEQYF. For the CDR3, the DNA is TGTGCCAGCAGCCGGCCGACAGGGGGGTCCTACGAGCAGTACTTC.

The V and J genes are TRBV7-9 and TRBJ2-1, with D unclear. The V end lost 1 base, the J end lost 2 bases, and 9 bases lay between the germline ends. CDR1 SEHNR and CDR2 FQNEAQ come from the germline V gene (reference sequence). The length of the CDR3 is 15 residues. The CDR3 region has the DNA TGTGCCAGCAGCTTAGACTATCACACCTACAATGAGCAGTTCTTC. It is translated as CASSLDYHTYNEQFF.

The chain combines TRBV28 with TRBJ1-5; D perhaps matches TRBD1 (6 bases). V was shortened by 2 bases and J by 7 bases, with 12 bases between the two germline ends. This CDR3 is 14 amino acids long. The germline gives CDR1 MDHEN, CDR2 SYDVKM. The CDR3 DNA reads as TGTGCCAGCAGTTTAGGGGGGGGCGGGCAGCCCCAGCATTTT. Amino acids: CASSLGGGGQPQHF.

This chain connects TRBV6-1 to TRBJ1-6, with 7 bases matching TRBD1. V was clipped by 4 bases and J by 4 bases; unmatched bases: 10. The CDR3 runs 17 residues. Germline V gene lookup returns CDR1 MNHNS and CDR2 SASEGT. The CDR3, as DNA: TGTGCCAGCAGTGCCGGGACAGTCCCTTCTTATAATTCACCCCTCCACTTT. Its translation is CASSAGTVPSYNSPLHF.

The V gene is TRBV3-1 (or the pseudogene TRBV3-2), the J gene TRBJ1-1; a weak D match, TRBD1 (5 bases). CDR3 size: 13 residues. V gave up 5 bases and J gave up 1 base, with 8 bases separating them. Germline V gene lookup returns CDR1 LGHDT and CDR2 YNNKEL (reference sequence). CDR3 sequence (DNA): TGTGCCAGCAGCACCAGGGAGAACACTGAAGCTTTCTTT. It encodes CASSTRENTEAFF.

This chain connects TRBV19 to TRBJ2-3; 13 nucleotides match TRBD2. Germline-derived CDR1 and CDR2 are LNHDA and SQIVND (reference sequence). The ends lost 4 bases at V and 6 bases at J; junction bases unmatched: 10. The CDR3 contains 17 residues. Here the CDR3 reads CASSTHLLAGGRDTQYF. The CDR3 DNA sequence: TGTGCCAGTAGTACCCACCTACTAGCGGGAGGGAGGGATACGCAGTATTTT.

The V gene is TRBV28, the J gene TRBJ2-1; D is possibly TRBD1 (5 bases). CDR1 and CDR2 from the germline V gene are MDHEN and SYDVKM. This CDR3 contains 15 residues. V was trimmed by 1 base and J by 5 bases, leaving 12 bases between them. DNA of the CDR3: TGTGCCAGCAGTTTATCTGGGGCAGTTAACAATGAGCAGTTCTTC. It encodes CASSLSGAVNNEQFF.

The chain is built from TRBV4-2 and TRBJ2-7; 12 bases map to TRBD2. The CDR3 loop spans 18 amino acids. Trimming took 0 bases from V and 2 from J; bases not matched to a gene: 8. The germline CDR1 and CDR2 sequences are LGHNA and YNFKEQ. The DNA of the CDR3 is TGTGCCAGCAGCCAAGAATTGAGGACTAGCGGGACCCCCTACGAGCAGTACTTC. Protein product: CASSQELRTSGTPYEQYF.